This record covers a single T cell receptor (beta chain). The data were produced by immunoSEQ multiplex PCR, yet TCRdb's version contains in-frame clones alone and is incomplete. The sample contains roughly 97,000 clones, approximately 88% of which appear only once. In germline, CDR1 is WSHSY, CDR2 SAAADI. The V and J ends lost 0 bases and 4 bases respectively, with 15 bases between them. The CDR3 has 16 residues. This specimen comes from a study of blood T cell repertoires in COVID-19. This clonotype originated in a human donor in a cohort sampled during active COVID-19. The chain carries TRBV10-2 and TRBJ2-5, with D hard to call. Sequenced input: peripheral blood. CDR3 bases: TGCGCCAGCAGTGAGTCGTTCTTGCTGTCGGGAGAGACCCAGTACTTC. Its protein is CASSESFLLSGETQYF.